This T cell receptor beta chain was recovered during a study of blood T cell repertoires in COVID-19. Study-level information: The United States, Italy and Spain were the sources of the acute and convalescent COVID-19 samples. In each case, the material was cDNA or gDNA derived from T cells, B-cell-depleted T cells, or PBMCs.

As handled by the study authors: Estimation of nucleated cell counts was performed using reference gene primer amplification. Clones were sequenced by immunoSEQ multiplex PCR, and TCRdb holds only the in-frame ones, with some missing. V and J calls and clone size come straight from that table; D and trimming were deduced from the DNA. The sample records about 140,000 clones, over 65% being singletons. The receptor's source is a woman at least 80 years old with active or convalescent COVID-19. Material: peripheral blood.

For the CDR3, the DNA is TGTGCCAGCAGCTCGACTAGCGGGGGGCAGGAGACCCAGTACTTC. The encoded protein is CASSSTSGGQETQYF. The chain recombines TRBV7-8 with TRBJ2-5; 13 positions agree with TRBD2. Germline CDR1 and CDR2: SGHVS and FQNEAQ. After removal of 4 bases from V and 5 bases from J, the junction contained 4 bases not matched to a gene. The CDR3 is 15 residues long.